This T cell receptor (beta chain) comes out of a study of T cell responses to AZD1222 COVID-19 vaccine. Sequenced by immunoSEQ multiplex PCR; TCRdb stores in-frame clones only, minus some. The sample has about 130,000 clones; 85% to 95% are singletons. The CDR3 sequence is 11 residues long. Germline lookup yields CDR1 SNHLY and CDR2 FYNNEI. The V end lost 10 bases, the J end lost 8 bases, and 14 bases lay between the germline ends. Sequencing was performed on peripheral blood, taken on day 0 of AZD1222 vaccination. This chain uses TRBV2 with TRBJ1-2, with a possible D match to TRBD1 (5 bases). The receptor's source is an adult in good health. CDR3 protein: CATRRWDGYTF. The CDR3 region has the DNA TGTGCCACCCGACGCTGGGACGGCTACACCTTC.